The 28 T cell receptor beta chains below all came from one sample that was sequenced in a study of CD8 T cells in Susac syndrome. Random hexamers were used to reverse transcribe an amount of about 0.45 to 1 ug RNA. TCRdb re-derived calls from the immunoSEQ multiplex PCR reads in MiXCR, one entry per CDR3 protein. Here the sample spans more than 120,000 distinct CDR3 sequences, 94% being singletons. The sequenced sample was CD4+ T cells from PBMCs. The receptors come from a human donor in good health.

The rearrangement links TRBV19 to TRBJ2-7, with 7 bases matching TRBD1. V lost 9 bases to trimming and J lost 5 bases; unmatched junction nucleotides: 10. CDR3 size: 13 residues. Germline CDR1 and CDR2: LNHDA and SQIVND (reference sequence). CDR3 coding DNA: TGTGCCAGCAGTGACAGGGAAAGTGACGAGCAGTACTTC. Protein: CASSDRESDEQYF.

This rearrangement joins TRBV6-6 to TRBJ2-7; D possibly matches TRBD1 or TRBD2 (5 bases each). Looked up from germline, CDR1 is MNHNY and CDR2 is SVGAGI (reference sequence). This CDR3 spans 13 amino acids. V shed 1 base and J shed 5 bases, with 9 bases lying between them. DNA for the CDR3: TGTGCCAGCAGTTACTTGGGGGACGACGAGCAGTACTTC. It encodes CASSYLGDDEQYF.

This sequence joins TRBV3-1 and TRBJ2-1; 13 nucleotides match TRBD2. The trim removed 5 bases at V and 4 bases at J, leaving 5 bases unmatched. Germline V CDR1 and CDR2: LGHDT, YNNKEL (reference sequence). This CDR3 spans 16 amino acids. The CDR3 DNA follows: TGTGCCAGCAGCGCCTGGACTAGCGGGAGATACAATGAGCAGTTCTTC. It translates to CASSAWTSGRYNEQFF.

The chain uses TRBV12-3 or TRBV12-4 and TRBJ2-1, with D possibly matching TRBD2 (5 bases). The CDR3 is 15 residues long. Trimming removed 5 bases at V and 1 base at J, with 12 bases between. The CDR3, as DNA: TGTGCCAGCAGTGTCCTGGGGAGTTCCTACAATGAGCAGTTCTTC. This codes for CASSVLGSSYNEQFF.

The chain is built from TRBV2 and TRBJ2-5, with D maybe TRBD2 (5 bases). CDR3 size: 13 residues. With 7 bases removed from V and 1 base from J, the gap between germline ends came to 10 bases. Germline V gene data show CDR1 as SNHLY and CDR2 as FYNNEI. The CDR3 loop reads CASNGGPQETQYF. The CDR3 bases are TGTGCCAGCAACGGAGGCCCCCAAGAGACCCAGTACTTC. The variable domain in full, completed from reference TRBV2 and TRBJ2-5, reads EPEVTQTPSHQVTQMGQEVILRCVPISNHLYFYWYRQILGQKVEFLVSFYNNEISEKSEIFDDQFSVERPDGSNFTLKIRSTKLEDSAMYFCASNGGPQETQYFGPGTRLLVL.

The J gene is TRBJ1-1, the V gene TRBV30; 10 nucleotides line up with TRBD1. CDR3 length: 15 residues. The germline CDR1 and CDR2 sequences are GTSNPN and SVGIG (reference sequence). V was clipped by 2 bases and J by 10 bases; unmatched bases: 13. The CDR3 bases are TGTGCCTGGAGTTCGCCGACAGGGGGCCTAACCCGAGCTTTCTTT. Its protein is CAWSSPTGGLTRAFF.

The chain has TRBV29-1 and TRBJ2-3; 7 nucleotides match TRBD1. Germline assignment: CDR1 SQVTM and CDR2 ANQGSEA. The CDR3 contains 13 residues. J was trimmed by 0 bases and V by 6 bases; bases with no gene match: 3. In nucleotides, the CDR3 is TGCAGCGTAAGACAGGGAAGCACAGATACGCAGTATTTT. It encodes CSVRQGSTDTQYF.

V is TRBV6-2 or TRBV6-3 and J is TRBJ2-1, with D uncertain. The CDR3 spans 12 residues. CDR1 MNHEY and CDR2 SVGEGT come from the germline V gene. Trimming removed 2 bases from V and 7 bases from J, with 6 bases in between. The CDR3 region is CASSYGGNEQFF. DNA of the CDR3: TGTGCCAGCAGTTACGGCGGAAATGAGCAGTTCTTC.

The V and J genes are TRBV5-6 and TRBJ1-2, with D unclear. Trimming pared 5 bases from V and 3 bases from J, leaving 14 bases between. The CDR3 length is 14 residues. Germline CDR1 reads SGHDT; CDR2 reads YYEEEE. The CDR3 nucleotides read TGTGCCAGCAGTCTCGGAGGGCCATACTATGGCTACACCTTC. It encodes CASSLGGPYYGYTF.

The V call is TRBV3-1, the J call TRBJ2-2, with D possibly matching TRBD1 (5 bases). This CDR3 has 18 residues. The germline V and J ends were trimmed by 1 base and 6 bases, with 21 bases remaining between them. Germline values: CDR1 LGHDT, CDR2 YNNKEL (reference sequence). The CDR3 loop is CASSQGGTWTLLAGELFF. CDR3 coding DNA: TGTGCCAGCAGCCAAGGAGGAACCTGGACATTGTTGGCCGGGGAGCTGTTTTTT.

The chain uses TRBV29-1 and TRBJ1-1; possible D gene TRBD1, 5 bases. Germline lookup yields CDR1 SQVTM and CDR2 ANQGSEA. The CDR3 sequence is 12 residues long. V lost 3 bases and J lost 3, with 8 bases in between. The CDR3 sequence is CSVDAGYTEAFF. As DNA, the CDR3 is TGCAGCGTTGATGCAGGGTACACTGAAGCTTTCTTT.

The rearrangement links TRBV28 to TRBJ1-2; D gene unclear. CDR1 and CDR2 (germline): MDHEN, SYDVKM. Trimming removed 3 bases at V and 5 bases at J, with 7 bases between. CDR3 length equals 12 residues. The DNA for the CDR3 is TGTGCCAGCAGTTTCGGCAGTTATGGCTACACCTTC. Its translation is CASSFGSYGYTF.

The chain uses TRBV18 and TRBJ1-2; no firm D call. There are 14 residues in the CDR3. Germline V lookup: CDR1 KGHSH, CDR2 LQKENI. Trimming pared 2 bases from V and 2 bases from J, leaving 9 bases between. The CDR3 sequence: CASSPRDPNYGYTF. The DNA for the CDR3 is TGTGCCAGCTCACCAAGGGATCCCAACTATGGCTACACCTTC.

CDR3 amino acids: CAIRQTEDSYEQYF. In nucleotides, the CDR3 is TGTGCCATCAGGCAGACAGAAGACTCCTACGAGCAGTACTTC. V usage is TRBV10-3 and J usage is TRBJ2-7, with D possibly TRBD1 on 5 matching bases. The CDR3 contains 14 residues. Trimming shortened V by 6 bases and J by 0 bases, and 12 bases separated the two germline ends. From germline, CDR1 is ENHRY and CDR2 SYGVKD.

The genes are TRBV20-1 and TRBJ2-1; no firm D call. The CDR3 totals 13 residues. The V and J ends lost 8 bases and 0 bases respectively, with 11 bases between them. Germline V gives CDR1 DFQATT, CDR2 SNEGSKA (reference sequence). The CDR3 DNA reads as TGCAGTCTCATGACCAGCTCCTACAATGAGCAGTTCTTC. As protein: CSLMTSSYNEQFF.

The CDR3, as DNA: TGTGCCAGCAGTGAGCTGCGAGTTCCTGAAAAACTGTTTTTT. Translating gives CASSELRVPEKLFF. V usage is TRBV5-8 and J usage is TRBJ1-4; D remains unclear. The CDR3 is made up of 14 amino acids. Looked up from germline, CDR1 is SGHTS and CDR2 is YDEGEE. V gave up 5 bases and J gave up 7 bases, with 15 bases separating them.

The genes are TRBV20-1 and TRBJ1-4, with D maybe TRBD1 (5 bases). The V gene's germline CDR1 is DFQATT and CDR2 SNEGSKA (reference sequence). There are 15 residues in the CDR3. V lost 3 bases to trimming and J lost 0 bases, with 11 bases between them. The CDR3 sequence: CSARDWGSTNEKLFF. CDR3 DNA sequence: TGCAGTGCTAGGGACTGGGGCTCAACTAATGAAAAACTGTTTTTT.

V gene TRBV2 combines with J gene TRBJ2-1, with 9 bases lining up with TRBD2. This CDR3 has 15 amino acids. Germline V gene sequence: CDR1 SNHLY, CDR2 FYNNEI. V gave up 2 bases and J gave up 4 bases; unmatched junction bases: 3. CDR3 region: CASSEQREVYNEQFF. The CDR3 DNA sequence: TGTGCCAGCAGTGAACAGCGGGAGGTTTACAATGAGCAGTTCTTC.

This clonotype was seen more than once but under ten times. This chain uses TRBV20-1 with TRBJ2-7; unclear D gene. V lost 3 bases to trimming and J lost 5 bases, with 8 bases between them. The CDR3 is 11 amino acids. CDR1 and CDR2 (germline): DFQATT, SNEGSKA (reference sequence). CDR3 sequence (DNA): TGCAGTGCTAGGGAGAGCAACGAGCAGTACTTC. Translating it yields CSARESNEQYF.

The J gene is TRBJ1-4, the V gene TRBV12-5; 7 bases match TRBD1. V lost 6 bases to trimming and J lost 1 base; unmatched junction nucleotides: 5. This CDR3 spans 15 amino acids. From germline, CDR1 is LGHNT and CDR2 FRNRAP. CDR3 sequence reads: CASGRTGETNEKLFF. CDR3 sequence (DNA): TGTGCTAGTGGCAGGACAGGCGAAACTAATGAAAAACTGTTTTTT.

The genes are TRBV7-2 and TRBJ2-7; the D is unclear. The V gene's germline CDR1 is SGHTA and CDR2 FQGNSA. This CDR3 is built from 14 residues. V gave up 5 bases and J gave up 0 bases, with 11 bases separating them. The CDR3 region is CASSRDSSSYEQYF. CDR3 sequence (DNA): TGTGCCAGCAGCCGTGACTCGAGCTCCTACGAGCAGTACTTC.

This clonotype was seen a handful of times. J is TRBJ1-1 and V is TRBV30; D remains ambiguous. Trimming shortened V by 0 bases and J by 2 bases, and 7 bases separated the two germline ends. The CDR3 length is 13 residues. CDR1 and CDR2 from the germline V gene are GTSNPN and SVGIG (reference sequence). For the CDR3, the DNA is TGTGCCTGGAGTGTCGGGCTTAACACTGAAGCTTTCTTT. Its protein product is CAWSVGLNTEAFF.

This sequence joins TRBV5-1 and TRBJ2-3; D perhaps matches TRBD1 (7 bases). The CDR3 runs 19 residues. V lost 1 base and J 1 base, leaving 22 bases between the germline ends. The germline CDR1 and CDR2 sequences are SGHRS and YFSETQ. In DNA, the CDR3 is TGCGCCAGCAGCTTGCTGAGGTTGGCGGGACAGTCAGGCACAGATACGCAGTATTTT. Translation: CASSLLRLAGQSGTDTQYF.

V is TRBV12-3 or TRBV12-4 and J is TRBJ2-1; a possible D gene is TRBD2 (5 bases). V was trimmed by 3 bases and J by 4 bases, leaving 16 bases between them. This CDR3 is built from 16 residues. This chain's CDR3 is CASSLMGSALYNEQFF. CDR3 DNA: TGTGCCAGCAGTTTGATGGGGAGTGCGTTATACAATGAGCAGTTCTTC.

This chain uses TRBV10-3 with TRBJ2-7; no definite D call. This CDR3 spans 13 amino acids. CDR1 and CDR2 from the germline V gene are ENHRY and SYGVKD. The V end was cut by 3 bases, the J end by 0 bases, with 6 bases between. The CDR3 reads CAISDAASYEQYF. As DNA, the CDR3 is TGTGCCATCAGTGATGCAGCCTCCTACGAGCAGTACTTC.

V and J are TRBV19 and TRBJ2-3; maybe TRBD2 (6 bases). The germline V and J ends were trimmed by 4 bases and 2 bases, with 19 bases remaining between them. The germline gives CDR1 LNHDA, CDR2 SQIVND (reference sequence). CDR3 size: 17 residues. In nucleotides, the CDR3 is TGTGCCAGTAGTAACCAAGGGAGGACGAGGCTCACAGATACGCAGTATTTT. It encodes CASSNQGRTRLTDTQYF.

V is TRBV6-6 and J is TRBJ1-5; 9 nucleotides agree with TRBD1. Germline CDR1 MNHNY, CDR2 SVGAGI (reference sequence). CDR3 length equals 15 residues. The J segment lost 3 bases and the V segment lost 6 bases, leaving 6 bases of the junction unmatched. CDR3 in amino acids: CASSRTGGDNQPQHF. CDR3 nucleotides: TGTGCCAGCAGCCGCACAGGGGGCGACAATCAGCCCCAGCATTTT.

The CDR3 DNA is TGTGCCTGGAGGCAAACGTCTAATGAAAAACTGTTTTTT. This encodes CAWRQTSNEKLFF. The chain is built from TRBV30 and TRBJ1-4, with D unclear. The germline CDR1 and CDR2 sequences are GTSNPN and SVGIG (reference sequence). The CDR3 has 13 amino acids. V was clipped by 3 bases and J by 3 bases, with 8 bases between them.